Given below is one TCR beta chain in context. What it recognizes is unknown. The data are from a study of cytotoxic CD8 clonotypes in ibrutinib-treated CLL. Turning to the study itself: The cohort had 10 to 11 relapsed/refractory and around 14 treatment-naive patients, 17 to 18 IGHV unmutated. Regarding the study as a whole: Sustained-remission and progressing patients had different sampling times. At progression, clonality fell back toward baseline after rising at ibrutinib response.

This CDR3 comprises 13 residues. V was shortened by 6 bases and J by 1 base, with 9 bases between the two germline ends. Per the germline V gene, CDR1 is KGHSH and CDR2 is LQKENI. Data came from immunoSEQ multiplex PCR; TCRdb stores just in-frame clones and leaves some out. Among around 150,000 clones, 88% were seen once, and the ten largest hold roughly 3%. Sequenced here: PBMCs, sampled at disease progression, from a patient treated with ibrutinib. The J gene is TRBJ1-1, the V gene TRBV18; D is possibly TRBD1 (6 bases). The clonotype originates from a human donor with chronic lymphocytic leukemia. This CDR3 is CASSWTENTEAFF. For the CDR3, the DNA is TGTGCCAGCTCCTGGACAGAGAACACTGAAGCTTTCTTT.